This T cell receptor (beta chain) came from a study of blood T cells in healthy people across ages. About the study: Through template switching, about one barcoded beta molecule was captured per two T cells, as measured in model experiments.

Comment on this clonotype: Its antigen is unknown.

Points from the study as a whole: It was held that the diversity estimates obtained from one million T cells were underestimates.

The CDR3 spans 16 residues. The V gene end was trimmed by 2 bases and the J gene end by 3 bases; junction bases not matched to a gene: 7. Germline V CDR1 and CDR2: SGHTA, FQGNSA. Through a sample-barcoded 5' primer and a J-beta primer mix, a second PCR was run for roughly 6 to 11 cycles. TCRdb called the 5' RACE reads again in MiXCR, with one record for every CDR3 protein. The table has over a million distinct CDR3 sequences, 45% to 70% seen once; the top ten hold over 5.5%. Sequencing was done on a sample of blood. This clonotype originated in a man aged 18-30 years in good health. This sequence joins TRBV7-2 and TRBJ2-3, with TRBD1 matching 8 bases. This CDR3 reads CASSLIGQGATDTQYF. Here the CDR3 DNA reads TGTGCCAGCAGCTTAATTGGGCAGGGGGCGACAGATACGCAGTATTTT.